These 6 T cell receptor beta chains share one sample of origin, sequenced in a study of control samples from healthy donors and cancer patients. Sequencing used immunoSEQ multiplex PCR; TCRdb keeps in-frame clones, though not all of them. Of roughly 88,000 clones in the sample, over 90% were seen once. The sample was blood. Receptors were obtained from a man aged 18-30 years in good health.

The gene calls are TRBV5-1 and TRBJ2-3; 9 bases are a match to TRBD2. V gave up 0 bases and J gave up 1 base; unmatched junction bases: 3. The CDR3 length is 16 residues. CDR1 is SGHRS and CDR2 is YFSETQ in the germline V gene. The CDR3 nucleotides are TGCGCCAGCAGCTTGGAGGCTAGCGGGGGCACAGATACGCAGTATTTT. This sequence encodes CASSLEASGGTDTQYF.

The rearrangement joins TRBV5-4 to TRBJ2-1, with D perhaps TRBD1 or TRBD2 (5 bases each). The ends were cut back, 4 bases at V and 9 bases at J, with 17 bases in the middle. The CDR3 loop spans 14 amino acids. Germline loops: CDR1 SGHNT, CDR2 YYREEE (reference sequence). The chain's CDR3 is CASSPGMTRGEQFF. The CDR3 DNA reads TGTGCCAGCAGCCCCGGGATGACAAGGGGTGAGCAGTTCTTC. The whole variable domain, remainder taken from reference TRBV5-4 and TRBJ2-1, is ETGVTQSPTHLIKTRGQQVTLRCSSQSGHNTVSWYQQALGQGPQFIFQYYREEENGRGNFPPRFSGLQFPNYSSELNVNALELDDSALYLCASSPGMTRGEQFFGPGTRLTVL.

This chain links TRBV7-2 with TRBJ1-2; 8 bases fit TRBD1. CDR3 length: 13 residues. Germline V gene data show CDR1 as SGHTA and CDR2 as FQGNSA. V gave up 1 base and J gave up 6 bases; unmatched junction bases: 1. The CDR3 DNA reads TGTGCCAGCAGCTTAGGGACAGGGAATGGCTACACCTTC. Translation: CASSLGTGNGYTF.

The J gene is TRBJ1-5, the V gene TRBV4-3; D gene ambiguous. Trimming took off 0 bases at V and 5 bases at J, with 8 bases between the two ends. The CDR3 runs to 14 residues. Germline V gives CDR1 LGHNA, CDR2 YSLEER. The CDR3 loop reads CASSQEVGDQPQHF. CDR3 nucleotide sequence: TGCGCCAGCAGCCAAGAAGTGGGAGATCAGCCCCAGCATTTT.

The chain's CDR3 is CASSSPTVSYEQYF. The CDR3 DNA reads TGTGCCAGCAGCTCCCCGACAGTCTCCTACGAGCAGTACTTC. The rearrangement links TRBV7-9 to TRBJ2-7, with TRBD1 as a possible D gene (5 bases). V was clipped by 4 bases and J by 0 bases, with 10 bases between them. The CDR3 covers 14 residues. Germline V CDR1 and CDR2: SEHNR, FQNEAQ (reference sequence).

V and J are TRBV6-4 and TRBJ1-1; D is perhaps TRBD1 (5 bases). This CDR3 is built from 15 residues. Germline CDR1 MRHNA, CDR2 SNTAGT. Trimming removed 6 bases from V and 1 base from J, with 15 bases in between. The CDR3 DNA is TGTGCCAGCAGGGTCTCAGGGTCGTCGAACACTGAAGCTTTCTTT. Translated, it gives CASRVSGSSNTEAFF.